This T cell receptor beta chain was found in a study of T-cell reconstitution after alpha-beta-depleted transplantation in children. Overall study findings and caveats: Several hundred expanded graft clones reportedly gave rise to the alpha-beta T cells present about two months after transplant. Some patients' high day-60 TCRbeta diversity was traced to surviving recipient T cells and thymic progenitors. Once a year had passed after transplant, T-cell counts and diversity came mostly from newly produced T cells.

The CDR3 consists of 19 residues. Germline assignment: CDR1 DFQATT and CDR2 SNEGSKA (reference sequence). The V and J ends lost 0 bases and 7 bases, in that order; junction bases with no gene match: 14. Preparation of the TCRbeta library was carried out with unique molecular identifiers. One entry per CDR3 protein, called by TCRdb with MiXCR from the PCR reads. The sample gives about 240,000 distinct CDR3 sequences, roughly 26% of which show up once; about 2.8% is in the top ten. As for this clonotype: No antigen is known for it.

The source material was PBMCs, sampled before TCRalphabeta/CD19-depleted stem cell transplant. The gene calls are TRBV20-1 and TRBJ2-1; 14 bases fit TRBD2. The sequence was collected from a girl aged 2-10 years with Fanconi anemia, due to receive a stem cell transplant. CDR3 amino acids: CSARDRFVGTSGSPNEQFF. CDR3 DNA: TGCAGTGCTAGAGATCGGTTTGTTGGGACTAGCGGGAGCCCAAATGAGCAGTTCTTC.